The 10 T cell receptor beta chains below come from one sample, sequenced in a study of T cells after yellow fever vaccination. MiXCR, run by TCRdb on the 5' RACE reads, gives a single entry per CDR3 protein. This sample carries hundreds of thousands of distinct CDR3 sequences, about 5% of them seen once, and the ten largest clones take 2.5% to 4%. The material sequenced was CD4+ T cells sorted from PBMCs, taken on the day of the yellow fever booster vaccination. The receptors shown here come from a young man who received the YFV17D yellow fever vaccine.

This clonotype was seen more than once but under ten times. The chain joins TRBV5-1 to TRBJ2-3; 10 positions agree with TRBD1. The germline V gene encodes CDR1 SGHRS and CDR2 YFSETQ. V trimming: 4 bases; J trimming: 1 base; junction bases outside the gene matches: 9. CDR3 length: 17 residues. The CDR3 DNA reads TGCGCCAGCAGCAGGGACAGGGGTGTTAGGGGCACAGATACGCAGTATTTT. This encodes CASSRDRGVRGTDTQYF.

The chain uses TRBV5-1 and TRBJ2-1, with D perhaps TRBD1 or TRBD2 (7 bases each). Trimming took 4 bases from V and 8 from J, leaving 16 bases between them. The CDR3 totals 14 residues. Germline CDR1 reads SGHRS; CDR2 reads YFSETQ. CDR3 protein: CASSTTPGGDEQFF. The CDR3 nucleotides are TGCGCCAGCAGCACCACGCCAGGGGGGGATGAGCAGTTCTTC.

Only a few counts were recorded for this clonotype. The chain employs TRBV27 and TRBJ2-5, with 10 bases lining up with TRBD2. Germline V gene data show CDR1 as MNHEY and CDR2 as SMNVEV (reference sequence). With 6 bases clipped from V and 0 bases from J, the junction kept 4 bases outside the gene matches. The CDR3 totals 15 residues. The CDR3 is CASRLAGQYQETQYF. DNA for the CDR3: TGTGCCAGCAGACTAGCGGGGCAGTACCAAGAGACCCAGTACTTC.

This clonotype was observed a few times. The chain recombines TRBV12-3 or TRBV12-4 with TRBJ2-3; maybe TRBD2 (6 bases). The V end was cut by 5 bases, the J end by 6 bases, with 12 bases between. The CDR3 has 13 amino acids. As DNA, the CDR3 is TGTGCCAGCAGTCCTGGGGGGAGGGATACGCAGTATTTT. Translating it yields CASSPGGRDTQYF.

This clonotype was found a few times. This may stem from a read error, because a much larger clone lies one nucleotide away. The rearrangement uses TRBV6-5 and TRBJ1-2; maybe TRBD1 (5 bases). With 0 bases removed from V and 6 bases from J, the gap between germline ends came to 8 bases. Germline V gene sequence: CDR1 MNHEY, CDR2 SVGAGI. The CDR3 runs to 13 residues. The CDR3 DNA reads TGTGCCAGCAGTTACTCGGCAGGGAATGGCTACACCTTC. This codes for CASSYSAGNGYTF.

This clonotype was seen a few times. J is TRBJ2-3 and V is TRBV3-1, with 9 positions matching TRBD1. After removal of 2 bases from V and 10 bases from J, the junction contained 10 bases not matched to a gene. This CDR3 has 15 amino acids. Germline values: CDR1 LGHDT, CDR2 YNNKEL (reference sequence). The CDR3: CASSQTGTGQYAQYF. In DNA, the CDR3 is TGTGCCAGCAGCCAAACCGGGACAGGGCAATATGCGCAGTATTTT.

V usage is TRBV4-3 and J usage is TRBJ2-1, with D unclear. V was trimmed by 0 bases and J by 6 bases, leaving 6 bases between them. There are 13 residues in the CDR3. Germline V gives CDR1 LGHNA, CDR2 YSLEER. CDR3 DNA sequence: TGCGCCAGCAGCCAAGAGGCCTCCAATGAGCAGTTCTTC. Its translation is CASSQEASNEQFF.

The gene calls are TRBV12-3 or TRBV12-4 and TRBJ1-5, with D unclear. The ends were cut back, 3 bases at V and 4 bases at J, with 10 bases in the middle. CDR3 length: 14 amino acids. Here the CDR3 reads CASSFHRSNQPQHF. The CDR3 bases are TGTGCCAGCAGTTTTCACCGTAGTAATCAGCCCCAGCATTTT.

This clonotype was observed many times. The rearrangement links TRBV4-3 to TRBJ2-3; 7 bases are a match to TRBD2. Trimming at V came to 4 bases and at J to 1 base, leaving 14 bases not matched to a gene. This CDR3 has 18 amino acids. Germline-derived CDR1 and CDR2 are LGHNA and YSLEER. In nucleotides, the CDR3 is TGCGCCAGCAGCCTATTCCTGACTAGCTCAGAGGGCACAGATACGCAGTATTTT. This sequence encodes CASSLFLTSSEGTDTQYF.

This clonotype appeared many times. This chain links TRBV5-1 with TRBJ2-3; D is tentatively TRBD1 or TRBD2 (5 bases each). With 4 bases removed from V and 0 bases from J, the gap between germline ends came to 15 bases. The CDR3 length is 16 residues. Germline-derived CDR1 and CDR2 are SGHRS and YFSETQ. The CDR3 sequence is CASSILDGHSTDTQYF. In DNA, the CDR3 is TGCGCCAGCAGCATACTAGACGGACACAGCACAGATACGCAGTATTTT.